The clone carrying this TCR beta chain was found a few times. The antigen is undetermined. The source of the sample is a study of blood T cells in healthy people across ages. Regarding the study as a whole: The recorded TCR beta diversity per million T cells decreased in a roughly linear manner with age.

It was with a sample-barcoded 5' primer and a J-beta primer mix that a second PCR of roughly 7 to 12 cycles was run. Each CDR3 protein is one row after TCRdb ran MiXCR on the 5' RACE reads. Here the sample spans about 1.5 million distinct CDR3 sequences, roughly 45% being singletons. Germline CDR1 and CDR2: MGHRA and YSYEKL. The CDR3 sequence is 15 residues long. The gene calls are TRBV4-1 and TRBJ2-5, with TRBD1 matching over 9 bases. Near its end, the DNA agrees better with TRBJ2-7, so the J call may be wrong. The sequence derives from a woman under 30 in good health. The source material was blood. The CDR3 DNA sequence: TGCGCCAGCAGCCAAGGACAGGGGGTTCCCTACGAGCAGTACTTC. Translated: CASSQGQGVPYEQYF.